This T cell receptor (beta chain) was observed in a study of blood T cell repertoires in COVID-19. This clone showed up just once. The authors' processing: Reference gene primer amplification gave estimated nucleated cell counts. Generated by immunoSEQ multiplex PCR, the TCRdb table keeps only in-frame clones and is missing some. D and trimming were read from the DNA, whereas the V and J calls and clone size are those reported in that table. Among some 250,000 clones listed, 88% were seen once. The CDR3 is 16 residues long. Between the trimmed V and J ends, which lost 0 bases and 10 bases, there was a span of 21 bases. Germline CDR1 reads SGHRS; CDR2 reads YFSETQ.

This receptor was obtained from a woman aged 40 to 50 who had recovered from COVID-19. The V call is TRBV5-1, the J call TRBJ2-3; weak D call: TRBD1 (6 bases). Sequencing was performed on peripheral blood. The CDR3 sequence is CASSLVWQGPRSPQYF. The CDR3 region has the DNA TGCGCCAGCAGCTTGGTTTGGCAGGGGCCCCGGAGTCCGCAGTATTTT.